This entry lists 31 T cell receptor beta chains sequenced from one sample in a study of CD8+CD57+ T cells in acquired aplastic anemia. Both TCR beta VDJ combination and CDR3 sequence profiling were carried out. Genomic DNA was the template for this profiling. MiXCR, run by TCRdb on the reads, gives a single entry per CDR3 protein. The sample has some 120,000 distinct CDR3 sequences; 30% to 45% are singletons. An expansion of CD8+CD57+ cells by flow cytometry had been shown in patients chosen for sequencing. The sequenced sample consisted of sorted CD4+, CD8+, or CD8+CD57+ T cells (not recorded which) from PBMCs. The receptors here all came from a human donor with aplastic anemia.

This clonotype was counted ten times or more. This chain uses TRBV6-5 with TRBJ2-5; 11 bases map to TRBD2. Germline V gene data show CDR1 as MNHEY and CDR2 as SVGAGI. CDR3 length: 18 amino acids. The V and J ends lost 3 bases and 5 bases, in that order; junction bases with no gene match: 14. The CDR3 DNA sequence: TGTGCCAGCAGTTATGTGGGTAGCGGGGGGGCCCGGGGTGAGACCCAGTACTTC. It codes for CASSYVGSGGARGETQYF.

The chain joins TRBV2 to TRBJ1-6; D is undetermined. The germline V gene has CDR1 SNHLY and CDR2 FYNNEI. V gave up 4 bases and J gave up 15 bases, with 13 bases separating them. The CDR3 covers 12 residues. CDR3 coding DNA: TGTGCCAGCAGTGGCGCCGGAGGTCACCTCCACTTT. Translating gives CASSGAGGHLHF.

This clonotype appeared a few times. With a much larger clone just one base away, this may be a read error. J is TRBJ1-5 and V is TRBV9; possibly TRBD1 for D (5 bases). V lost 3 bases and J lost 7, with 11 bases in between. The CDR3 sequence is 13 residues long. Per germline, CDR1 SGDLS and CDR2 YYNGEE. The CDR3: CASSGSGGQPQHF. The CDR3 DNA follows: TGTGCCAGCAGCGGGAGCGGGGGGCAGCCCCAGCATTTT.

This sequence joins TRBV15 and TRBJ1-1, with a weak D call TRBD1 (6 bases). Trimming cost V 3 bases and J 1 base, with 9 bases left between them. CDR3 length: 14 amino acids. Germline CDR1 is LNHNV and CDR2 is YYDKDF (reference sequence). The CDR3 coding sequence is TGTGCCACCAGCAGTGCGACAGGGAACACTGAAGCTTTCTTT. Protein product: CATSSATGNTEAFF.

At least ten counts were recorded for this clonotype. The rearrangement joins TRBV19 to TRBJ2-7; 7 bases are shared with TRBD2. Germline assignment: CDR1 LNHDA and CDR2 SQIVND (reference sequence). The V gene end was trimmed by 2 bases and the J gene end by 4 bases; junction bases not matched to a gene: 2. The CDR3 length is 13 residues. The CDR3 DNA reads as TGTGCCAGTAGTATAACAGCGGGATACGAGCAGTACTTC. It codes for CASSITAGYEQYF. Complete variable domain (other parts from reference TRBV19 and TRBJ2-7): DGGITQSPKYLFRKEGQNVTLSCEQNLNHDAMYWYRQDPGQGLRLIYYSQIVNDFQKGDIAEGYSVSREKKESFPLTVTSAQKNPTAFYLCASSITAGYEQYFGPGTRLTVT.

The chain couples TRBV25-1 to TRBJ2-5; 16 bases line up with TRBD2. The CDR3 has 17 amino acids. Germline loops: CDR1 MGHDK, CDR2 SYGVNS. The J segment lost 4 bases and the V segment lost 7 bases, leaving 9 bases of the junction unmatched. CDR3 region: CASITGTSGGAGETQYF. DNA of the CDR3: TGTGCCAGCATCACCGGGACTAGCGGGGGGGCTGGAGAGACCCAGTACTTC.

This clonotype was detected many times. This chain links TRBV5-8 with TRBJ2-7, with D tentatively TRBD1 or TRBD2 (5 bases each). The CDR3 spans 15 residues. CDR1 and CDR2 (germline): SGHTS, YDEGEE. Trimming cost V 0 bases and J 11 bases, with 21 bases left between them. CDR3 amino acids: CASSLESGRSFPKYF. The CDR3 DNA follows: TGTGCCAGCAGCTTGGAGTCGGGACGGTCTTTCCCGAAGTACTTC.

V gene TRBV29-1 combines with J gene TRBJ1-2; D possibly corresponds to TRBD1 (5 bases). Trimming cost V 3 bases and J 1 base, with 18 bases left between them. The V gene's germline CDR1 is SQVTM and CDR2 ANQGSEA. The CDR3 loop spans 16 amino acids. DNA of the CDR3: TGCAGCGTTGAGGTTCCCCGGCAGGGACTTAACTATGGCTACACCTTC. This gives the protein CSVEVPRQGLNYGYTF.

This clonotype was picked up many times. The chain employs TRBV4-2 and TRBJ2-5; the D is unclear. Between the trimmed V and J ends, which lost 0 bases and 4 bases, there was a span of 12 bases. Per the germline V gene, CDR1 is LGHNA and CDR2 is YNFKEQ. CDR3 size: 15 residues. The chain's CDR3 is CASSQENSLGETQYF. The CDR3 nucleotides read TGTGCCAGCAGCCAAGAGAATTCCTTGGGAGAGACCCAGTACTTC.

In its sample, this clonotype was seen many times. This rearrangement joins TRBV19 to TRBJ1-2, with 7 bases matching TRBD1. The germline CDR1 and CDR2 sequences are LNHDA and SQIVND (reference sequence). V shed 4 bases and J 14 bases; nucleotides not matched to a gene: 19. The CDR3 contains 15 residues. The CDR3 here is CASSNIGGQDGGGTF. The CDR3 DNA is TGTGCCAGTAGTAACATAGGCGGACAGGATGGAGGTGGAACCTTC.

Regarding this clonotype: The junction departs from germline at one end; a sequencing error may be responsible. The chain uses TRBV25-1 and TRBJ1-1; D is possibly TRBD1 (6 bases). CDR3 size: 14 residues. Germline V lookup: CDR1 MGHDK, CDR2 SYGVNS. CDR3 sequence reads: CTSSYRTADTEAFF. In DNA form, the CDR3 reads TGTACCAGCAGTTATCGGACAGCGGACACTGAAGCTTTCTTT.

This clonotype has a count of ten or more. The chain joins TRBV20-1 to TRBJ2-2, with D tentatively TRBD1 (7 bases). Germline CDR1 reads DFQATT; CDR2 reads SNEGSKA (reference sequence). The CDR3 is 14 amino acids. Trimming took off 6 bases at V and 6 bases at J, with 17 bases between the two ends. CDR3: CSAGGGAGSGELFF. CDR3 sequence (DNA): TGCAGTGCCGGAGGGGGCGCGGGATCCGGGGAGCTGTTTTTT.

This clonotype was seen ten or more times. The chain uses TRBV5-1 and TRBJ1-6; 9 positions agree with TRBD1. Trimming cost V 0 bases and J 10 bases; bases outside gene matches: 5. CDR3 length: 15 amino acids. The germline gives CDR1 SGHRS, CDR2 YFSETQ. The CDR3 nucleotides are TGCGCCAGCAGCTTGGCTGGACAGGGGAGGTCACCCCTCCACTTT. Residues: CASSLAGQGRSPLHF.

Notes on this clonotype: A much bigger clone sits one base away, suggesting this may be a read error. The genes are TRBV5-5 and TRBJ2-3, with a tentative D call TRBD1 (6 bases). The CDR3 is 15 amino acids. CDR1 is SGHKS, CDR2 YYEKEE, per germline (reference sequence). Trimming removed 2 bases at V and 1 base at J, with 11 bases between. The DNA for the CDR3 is TGTGCCAGCAGCTTTGACTGGACAGGCACAGATACGCAGTATTTT. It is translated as CASSFDWTGTDTQYF.

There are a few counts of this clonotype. CDR3 sequence reads: CASTPGWSGEKLFF. The CDR3 nucleotides read TGTGCCAGCACCCCAGGGTGGAGCGGGGAAAAACTGTTTTTT. The chain links TRBV25-1 to TRBJ1-4; D is possibly TRBD1 (5 bases). The CDR3 totals 14 residues. Germline assignment: CDR1 MGHDK and CDR2 SYGVNS. Trimming removed 7 bases from V and 8 bases from J, with 17 bases in between.

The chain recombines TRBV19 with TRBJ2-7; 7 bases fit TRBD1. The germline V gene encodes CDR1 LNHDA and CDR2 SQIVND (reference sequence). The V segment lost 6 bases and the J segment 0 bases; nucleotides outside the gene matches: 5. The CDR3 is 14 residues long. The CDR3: CASSGTVASYEQYF. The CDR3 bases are TGTGCCAGTAGCGGGACAGTCGCCTCCTACGAGCAGTACTTC.

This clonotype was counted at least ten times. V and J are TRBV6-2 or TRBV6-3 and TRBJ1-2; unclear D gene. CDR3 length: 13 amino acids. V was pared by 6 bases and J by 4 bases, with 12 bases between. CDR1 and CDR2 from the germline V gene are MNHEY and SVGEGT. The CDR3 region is CASRPNSAYGYTF. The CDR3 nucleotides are TGTGCCAGCAGGCCAAACTCGGCCTATGGCTACACCTTC.

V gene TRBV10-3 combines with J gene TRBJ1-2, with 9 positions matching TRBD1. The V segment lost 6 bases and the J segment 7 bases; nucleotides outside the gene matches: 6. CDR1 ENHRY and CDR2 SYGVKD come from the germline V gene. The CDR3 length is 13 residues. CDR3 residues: CAIRRGQGGGYTF. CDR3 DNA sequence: TGTGCCATCAGGAGGGGACAGGGCGGTGGCTACACCTTC.

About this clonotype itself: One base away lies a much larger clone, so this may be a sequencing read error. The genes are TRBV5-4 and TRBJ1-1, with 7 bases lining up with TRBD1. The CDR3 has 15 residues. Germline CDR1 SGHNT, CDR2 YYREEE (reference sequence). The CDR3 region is CASSSPGQKVTEALF. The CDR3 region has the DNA TGTGCCAGCAGCTCCCCGGGACAGAAAGTTACTGAAGCTCTCTTT.

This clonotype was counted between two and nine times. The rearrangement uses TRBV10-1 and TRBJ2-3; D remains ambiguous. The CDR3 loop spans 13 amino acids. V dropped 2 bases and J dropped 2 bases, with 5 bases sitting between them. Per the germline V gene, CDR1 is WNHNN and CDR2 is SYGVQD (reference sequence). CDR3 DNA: TGCGCCAGCAGTGAGCTAAACACAGATACGCAGTATTTT. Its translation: CASSELNTDTQYF.

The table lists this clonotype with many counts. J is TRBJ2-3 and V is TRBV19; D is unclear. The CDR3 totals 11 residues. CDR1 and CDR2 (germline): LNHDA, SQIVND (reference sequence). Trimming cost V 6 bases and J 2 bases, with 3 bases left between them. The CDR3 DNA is TGTGCCAGTAGCTACACAGATACGCAGTATTTT. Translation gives CASSYTDTQYF.

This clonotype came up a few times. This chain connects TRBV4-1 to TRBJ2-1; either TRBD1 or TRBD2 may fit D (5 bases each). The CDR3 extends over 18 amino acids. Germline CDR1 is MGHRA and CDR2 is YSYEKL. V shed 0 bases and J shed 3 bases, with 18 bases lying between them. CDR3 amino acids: CASSQDPLGAPGYNEQFF. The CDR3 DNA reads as TGCGCCAGCAGCCAAGATCCCCTCGGGGCCCCAGGCTACAATGAGCAGTTCTTC.

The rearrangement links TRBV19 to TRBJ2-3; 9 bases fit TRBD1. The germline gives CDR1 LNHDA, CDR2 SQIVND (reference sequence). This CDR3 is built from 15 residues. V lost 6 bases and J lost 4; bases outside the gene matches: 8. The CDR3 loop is CASSDGTGRSDTQYF. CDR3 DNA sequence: TGTGCCAGTAGCGACGGGACAGGGAGATCAGATACGCAGTATTTT.

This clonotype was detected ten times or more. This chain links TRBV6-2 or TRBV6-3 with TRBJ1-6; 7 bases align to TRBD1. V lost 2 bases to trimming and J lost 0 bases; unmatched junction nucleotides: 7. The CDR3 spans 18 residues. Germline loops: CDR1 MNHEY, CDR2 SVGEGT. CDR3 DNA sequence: TGTGCCAGCAGTTACACCGGACAGGATAGCTCCTATAATTCACCCCTCCACTTT. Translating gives CASSYTGQDSSYNSPLHF.

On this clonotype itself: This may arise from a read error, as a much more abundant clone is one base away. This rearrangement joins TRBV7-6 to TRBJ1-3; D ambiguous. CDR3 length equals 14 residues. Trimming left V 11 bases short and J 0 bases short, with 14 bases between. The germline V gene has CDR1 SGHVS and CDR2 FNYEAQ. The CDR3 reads CAAKGPGSGNTIYF. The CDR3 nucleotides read TGTGCCGCCAAGGGCCCAGGCTCTGGAAACACCATATATTTT.

The CDR3 protein is CAISEPGTGITDTQYF. DNA of the CDR3: TGTGCCATCAGTGAGCCAGGGACAGGGATTACAGATACGCAGTATTTT. The chain recombines TRBV10-3 with TRBJ2-3; 9 bases line up with TRBD1. Trimming removed 2 bases from V and 3 bases from J; junction bases left unmatched: 6. The CDR3 extends over 16 amino acids. CDR1 and CDR2 from the germline V gene are ENHRY and SYGVKD.

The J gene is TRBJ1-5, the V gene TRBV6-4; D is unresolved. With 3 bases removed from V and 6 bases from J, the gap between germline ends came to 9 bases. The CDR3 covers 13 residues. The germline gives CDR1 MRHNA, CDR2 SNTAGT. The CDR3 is CASSESRAQPQHF. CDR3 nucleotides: TGTGCCAGCAGTGAATCTCGAGCTCAGCCCCAGCATTTT.

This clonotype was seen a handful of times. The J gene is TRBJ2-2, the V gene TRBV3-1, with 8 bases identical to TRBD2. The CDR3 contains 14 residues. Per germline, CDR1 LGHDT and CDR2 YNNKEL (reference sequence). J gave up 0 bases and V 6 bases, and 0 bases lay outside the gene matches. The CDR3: CASRRGANTGELFF. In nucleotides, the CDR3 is TGTGCCAGCAGGCGGGGGGCGAACACCGGGGAGCTGTTTTTT.

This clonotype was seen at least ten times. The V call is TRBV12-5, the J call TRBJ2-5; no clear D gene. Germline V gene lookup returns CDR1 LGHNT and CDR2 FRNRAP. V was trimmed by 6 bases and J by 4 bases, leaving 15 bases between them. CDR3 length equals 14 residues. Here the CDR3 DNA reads TGTGCTAGTGGGATGGGTCAACATGGAGAGACCCAGTACTTC. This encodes CASGMGQHGETQYF.

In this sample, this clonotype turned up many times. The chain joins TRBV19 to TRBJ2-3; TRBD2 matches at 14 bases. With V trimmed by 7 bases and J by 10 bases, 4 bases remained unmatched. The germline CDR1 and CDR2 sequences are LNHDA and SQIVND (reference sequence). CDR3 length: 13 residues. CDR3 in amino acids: CASTGTSGGAQYF. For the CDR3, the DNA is TGTGCCAGTACGGGGACTAGCGGGGGAGCGCAGTATTTT.

In nucleotides, the CDR3 is TGTGCCAGCAGTGAATCTGGGGGCAATCAGCCCCAGCATTTT. Its translation is CASSESGGNQPQHF. The rearrangement uses TRBV25-1 and TRBJ1-5; unclear D gene. Deletions cut 1 base from V and 2 bases from J, with 6 bases between. Germline V gene sequence: CDR1 MGHDK, CDR2 SYGVNS. The CDR3 contains 14 residues.